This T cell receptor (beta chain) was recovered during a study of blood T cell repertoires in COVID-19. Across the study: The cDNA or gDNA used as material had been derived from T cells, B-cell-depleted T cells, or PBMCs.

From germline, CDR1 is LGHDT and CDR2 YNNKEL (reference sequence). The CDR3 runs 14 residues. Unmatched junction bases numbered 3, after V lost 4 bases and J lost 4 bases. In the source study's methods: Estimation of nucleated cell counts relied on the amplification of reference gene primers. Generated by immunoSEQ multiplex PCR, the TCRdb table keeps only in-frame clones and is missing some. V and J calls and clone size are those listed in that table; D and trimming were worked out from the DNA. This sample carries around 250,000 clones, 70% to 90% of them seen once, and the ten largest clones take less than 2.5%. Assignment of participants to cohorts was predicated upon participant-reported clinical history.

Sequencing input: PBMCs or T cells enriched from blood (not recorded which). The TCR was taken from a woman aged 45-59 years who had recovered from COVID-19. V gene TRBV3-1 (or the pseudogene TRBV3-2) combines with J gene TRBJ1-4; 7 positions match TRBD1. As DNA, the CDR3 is TGTGCCAGCAGCCTGGGACAGTTTAATGAAAAACTGTTTTTT. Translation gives CASSLGQFNEKLFF.